This entry lists 6 T cell receptor beta chains sequenced from one sample in a study of Ad26.COV2.S vaccination and SARS-CoV-2 variants. The repertoire was sequenced with immunoSEQ multiplex PCR; TCRdb's copy has only in-frame clones and lacks some. The data contain some 300,000 clones, around four fifths of them singletons. Treatment: 19 received Ad26.COV2.S at low or high dose, single or two shots; a few received placebo; per-sample allocation not given. Specimens were obtained on day 63 following the first vaccine or placebo injection. The material sequenced was peripheral blood, taken in a trial of Ad26.COV2.S vaccine versus placebo. Receptor source: a person between 18 and 60 years old who received the Ad26.COV2.S COVID-19 vaccine or a placebo.

In the case of this clone: An end of the junction does not agree with germline; a read error may underlie this. The chain carries TRBV19 and TRBJ2-5; no clear D. CDR1 and CDR2 (germline): LNHDA, SQIVND (reference sequence). The CDR3 is 12 amino acids. CDR3 nucleotides: TGTGCCTGTAGTATAGAGGAGAAGACCCAGTACTTC. It encodes CACSIEEKTQYF.

J is TRBJ1-5 and V is TRBV7-8; no reliable D call. V was pared by 1 base and J by 0 bases, with 7 bases between. Germline CDR1 SGHVS, CDR2 FQNEAQ. CDR3 length: 15 amino acids. The CDR3 reads CASSLGHNSNQPQHF. The CDR3 DNA is TGTGCCAGCAGCTTAGGACACAATAGCAATCAGCCCCAGCATTTT.

The chain employs TRBV25-1 and TRBJ1-2, with TRBD1 matching over 7 bases. Germline trimming cut 6 bases from V and 5 bases from J; bases unmatched to any gene: 9. The CDR3 spans 14 residues. CDR1 MGHDK and CDR2 SYGVNS come from the germline V gene. The CDR3 DNA reads TGTGCCAGCAGGAAACCGGGACAGCAGTATGGCTACACCTTC. The encoded protein is CASRKPGQQYGYTF.

J is TRBJ1-5 and V is TRBV28, with D perhaps TRBD1 (6 bases). The CDR3 has 16 residues. Trimming took off 3 bases at V and 2 bases at J, with 14 bases between the two ends. Germline CDR1 reads MDHEN; CDR2 reads SYDVKM. The DNA for the CDR3 is TGTGCCAGCAGTTTGGCCGTGAGGGGGGGCAATCAGCCCCAGCATTTT. This gives the protein CASSLAVRGGNQPQHF.

In its sample, this clone was seen once. This chain joins TRBV6-6 and TRBJ2-3, with a weak D call TRBD2 (6 bases). This CDR3 is built from 14 residues. The germline CDR1 and CDR2 sequences are MNHNY and SVGAGI (reference sequence). The V gene lost 8 bases and the J gene lost 4 bases, with 16 bases spanning the gap. CDR3 coding DNA: TGTGCCAGCCGACAACCCGGGGGACCAGATACGCAGTATTTT. Translating gives CASRQPGGPDTQYF.

The chain joins TRBV12-3 or TRBV12-4 to TRBJ2-7, with D uncertain. Trimming cost V 6 bases and J 4 bases, with 10 bases left between them. The CDR3 is made up of 12 amino acids. The CDR3 protein is CASSLQAYEQYF. DNA for the CDR3: TGTGCCAGCAGCCTTCAGGCTTACGAGCAGTACTTC.